The 28 T cell receptor beta chains listed next were all sequenced from one sample in a study of PD-L1 blockade in urothelial cancer. The time point denotes: peripheral blood 6 weeks after treatment start. Sequenced by immunoSEQ multiplex PCR; TCRdb stores in-frame clones only, minus some. The table shows 100,000 to 150,000 clones, with 86% occurring only once. The sample consisted of PBMCs, taken around atezolizumab (anti-PD-L1) treatment. The receptors were sampled from a man aged 50 or older with urothelial cancer.

The rearrangement joins TRBV2 to TRBJ2-5; 7 bases line up with TRBD2. V was pared by 5 bases and J by 5 bases, with 8 bases of the junction left unmatched. The CDR3 extends over 14 amino acids. Germline CDR1 is SNHLY and CDR2 is FYNNEI. The CDR3 region has the DNA TGTGCCAGCAGTACTGCGGGAGATGGTGAGACCCAGTACTTC. Its translation is CASSTAGDGETQYF.

In DNA, the CDR3 is TGTGCCAGCAGTTACTGGCAGGGGGGTTTCGAGCAGTACTTC. It codes for CASSYWQGGFEQYF. This chain links TRBV6-5 with TRBJ2-7, with D possibly being TRBD1 (7 bases). The V gene's germline CDR1 is MNHEY and CDR2 SVGAGI. The ends were cut back, 1 base at V and 6 bases at J, with 13 bases in the middle. The CDR3 length is 14 residues.

The V and J genes are TRBV7-9 and TRBJ2-7; D might be TRBD2 (5 bases). Trimming pared 5 bases from V and 9 bases from J, leaving 14 bases between. Germline CDR1 SEHNR, CDR2 FQNEAQ (reference sequence). The CDR3 runs to 12 residues. The CDR3 bases are TGTGCCAGCAGCCACCCGGGTGAGGGGCAGTACTTC. This sequence encodes CASSHPGEGQYF.

This clone was detected a few times. The chain couples TRBV28 to TRBJ1-1; the D gene is possibly TRBD1 (6 bases). Germline V gives CDR1 MDHEN, CDR2 SYDVKM. There are 11 residues in the CDR3. The germline V and J ends were trimmed by 6 bases and 10 bases, with 12 bases remaining between them. The CDR3 DNA is TGTGCCAGCAGCTCGGACAGCCCAGCTTTCTTT. It yields the protein CASSSDSPAFF.

The chain is built from TRBV4-1 and TRBJ1-5; D ambiguous. Per the germline V gene, CDR1 is MGHRA and CDR2 is YSYEKL. Trimming removed 1 base at V and 6 bases at J, with 10 bases between. This CDR3 has 14 residues. The CDR3: CASSQGSGFQPQHF. The DNA of the CDR3 is TGCGCCAGCAGCCAAGGATCTGGCTTTCAGCCCCAGCATTTT.

The chain couples TRBV7-2 to TRBJ2-7; no definite D call. Germline lookup yields CDR1 SGHTA and CDR2 FQGNSA. With 5 bases removed from V and 2 bases from J, the gap between germline ends came to 10 bases. The CDR3 consists of 13 residues. The CDR3 loop is CASSAAGPYEQYF. The CDR3 DNA sequence: TGTGCCAGCAGCGCCGCTGGCCCCTACGAGCAGTACTTC.

The chain is built from TRBV28 and TRBJ2-7; 11 bases map to TRBD2. The germline V gene has CDR1 MDHEN and CDR2 SYDVKM. This CDR3 spans 17 amino acids. J was trimmed by 0 bases and V by 2 bases; bases with no gene match: 6. The CDR3 sequence is CASSLGLAGGGSYEQYF. CDR3 nucleotide sequence: TGTGCCAGCAGTTTAGGTCTAGCGGGAGGAGGCTCCTACGAGCAGTACTTC.

J is TRBJ2-1 and V is TRBV27; 10 nucleotides match TRBD2. After removal of 8 bases from V and 2 bases from J, the junction contained 9 bases not matched to a gene. The CDR3 is 16 amino acids. In germline, CDR1 is MNHEY, CDR2 SMNVEV (reference sequence). This CDR3 is CASGGGSGRTYNEQFF. The CDR3 coding sequence is TGTGCCAGCGGCGGGGGTAGCGGGAGGACCTACAATGAGCAGTTCTTC.

The rearrangement joins TRBV6-1 to TRBJ2-7; 8 bases are shared with TRBD1. The CDR3 is 15 amino acids. CDR1 MNHNS and CDR2 SASEGT come from the germline V gene. Germline trimming cut 6 bases from V and 5 bases from J; bases unmatched to any gene: 12. CDR3 in DNA: TGTGCCAGCAGCGCGCAGGGGGCGCGACCAGACGAGCAGTACTTC. As protein: CASSAQGARPDEQYF.

This chain uses TRBV13 with TRBJ2-3; 10 nucleotides align to TRBD2. Per the germline V gene, CDR1 is PRHDT and CDR2 is FYEKMQ (reference sequence). The trim removed 1 base at V and 0 bases at J, leaving 7 bases unmatched. CDR3 length: 18 residues. CDR3 bases: TGTGCCAGCAGCTTAGAGGGGAGGACTAGCGGTAGCACAGATACGCAGTATTTT. It encodes CASSLEGRTSGSTDTQYF.

This rearrangement joins TRBV18 to TRBJ2-1; TRBD1 is a possible D gene (6 bases). CDR3 length equals 16 residues. The germline CDR1 and CDR2 sequences are KGHSH and LQKENI. Trimming removed 0 bases at V and 0 bases at J, with 9 bases between. The CDR3 DNA is TGTGCCAGCTCACCACCGGGGACAAGCTCCTACAATGAGCAGTTCTTC. Residues: CASSPPGTSSYNEQFF.

The chain uses TRBV28 and TRBJ1-6; 7 nucleotides align to TRBD1. The junction had 3 bases not matched to a gene; V was cut back by 6 bases and J by 7 bases. The CDR3 length is 13 residues. In germline, CDR1 is MDHEN, CDR2 SYDVKM. CDR3 sequence reads: CASRRDSNSPLHF. Written as DNA, the CDR3 is TGTGCCAGCAGGCGGGACAGCAATTCACCCCTCCACTTT.

V gene TRBV5-3 combines with J gene TRBJ2-3; TRBD1 matches at 7 bases. TRBV5-3 is given ORF status, its function remaining uncertain. The CDR3 is 16 amino acids. The ends lost 4 bases at V and 0 bases at J; junction bases unmatched: 8. CDR3 protein: CARSVRDSLSTDTQYF. CDR3 coding DNA: TGTGCCAGAAGCGTACGGGACAGCCTAAGCACAGATACGCAGTATTTT.

Only a few counts were recorded for this clone. J is TRBJ2-7 and V is TRBV11-3, with D possibly TRBD1 on 5 matching bases. V gave up 2 bases and J gave up 8 bases, with 10 bases separating them. This CDR3 contains 12 residues. CDR1 SGHNT and CDR2 YENEEA come from the germline V gene. The CDR3 bases are TGTGCCAGCAGCTTAAGTCAGGACAAGCAGTACTTC. This sequence encodes CASSLSQDKQYF. The full variable domain, rest sourced from reference TRBV11-3 and TRBJ2-7, is EAGVVQSPRYKIIEKKQPVAFWCNPISGHNTLYWYLQNLGQGPELLIRYENEEAVDDSQLPKDRFSAERLKGVDSTLKIQPAELGDSAVYLCASSLSQDKQYFGPGTRLTVT.

The V call is TRBV5-6, the J call TRBJ2-1; 8 bases match TRBD1. This CDR3 has 15 residues. Germline CDR1 SGHDT, CDR2 YYEEEE. The V gene end was trimmed by 4 bases and the J gene end by 7 bases; junction bases not matched to a gene: 10. CDR3 nucleotides: TGTGCCAGCAGCGTTACAGGGGGAGGTGTGAATGAGCAGTTCTTC. Its protein is CASSVTGGGVNEQFF.

The genes are TRBV4-2 and TRBJ2-1; maybe TRBD2 (6 bases). Germline-derived CDR1 and CDR2 are LGHNA and YNFKEQ. The V end was cut by 8 bases, the J end by 11 bases, with 13 bases between. The CDR3 runs to 11 residues. The CDR3 nucleotides read TGTGCCAGCGGACTACTCGGACAGCAGTTCTTC. This translates into CASGLLGQQFF.

The chain is built from TRBV4-1 and TRBJ1-2, with TRBD1 matching 12 bases. Germline values: CDR1 MGHRA, CDR2 YSYEKL. V lost 5 bases and J lost 4; bases outside the gene matches: 11. This CDR3 region has 17 residues. This CDR3 is CASSDNIGTGGAYGYTF. Written as DNA, the CDR3 is TGCGCCAGCAGCGACAACATCGGGACAGGGGGCGCCTATGGCTACACCTTC.

This chain uses TRBV7-9 with TRBJ2-7, with D perhaps matching TRBD2 (5 bases). CDR1 is SEHNR and CDR2 is FQNEAQ in the germline V gene (reference sequence). V lost 3 bases, J lost 3 bases, and 6 bases lay in between. CDR3 length: 12 residues. The DNA of the CDR3 is TGTGCCAGCAGCTTGGACTTCTACGAGCAGTACTTC. It codes for CASSLDFYEQYF.

The V call is TRBV7-9, the J call TRBJ1-1; 7 bases match TRBD1. The CDR3 length is 17 residues. Looked up from germline, CDR1 is SEHNR and CDR2 is FQNEAQ (reference sequence). J lost 0 bases, V lost 1 base, and 8 bases had no gene match. The CDR3 loop is CASSLVRGQGVNTEAFF. As DNA, the CDR3 is TGTGCCAGCAGCTTAGTTCGAGGGCAGGGGGTGAACACTGAAGCTTTCTTT.

The rearrangement links TRBV11-2 to TRBJ2-2; no definite D call. The CDR3 extends over 14 amino acids. Germline CDR1 SGHAT, CDR2 FQNNGV. Trimming took off 7 bases at V and 0 bases at J, with 9 bases between the two ends. CDR3 nucleotide sequence: TGTGCCAGCACACAGCAGTCGAACACCGGGGAGCTGTTTTTT. Translated: CASTQQSNTGELFF.

This rearrangement joins TRBV13 to TRBJ2-7; 9 bases are shared with TRBD2. V was pared by 4 bases and J by 3 bases, with 10 bases of the junction left unmatched. CDR1 is PRHDT, CDR2 FYEKMQ, per germline (reference sequence). The CDR3 sequence is 16 residues long. Here the CDR3 reads CASSSLGGRGDYEQYF. CDR3 nucleotide sequence: TGTGCCAGCAGCTCCCTCGGCGGGAGGGGAGACTACGAGCAGTACTTC.

In DNA, the CDR3 is TGCGCCAGCAGCCTAGACAGCGACACTGAAGCTTTCTTT. As protein: CASSLDSDTEAFF. V gene TRBV5-1 combines with J gene TRBJ1-1; tentative D call: TRBD1 (5 bases). Between the trimmed V and J ends, which lost 4 bases and 3 bases, there was a span of 10 bases. This CDR3 comprises 13 residues. CDR1 and CDR2 from the germline V gene are SGHRS and YFSETQ.

Notes on this clone: At one of its ends the junction is not consistent with the germline gene, which may arise from a read error. This rearrangement joins TRBV7-7 to TRBJ2-3, with 8 bases matching TRBD2. Germline CDR1 and CDR2: SSHAT and FNYEAQ (reference sequence). The CDR3 consists of 16 residues. The CDR3, as DNA: TGTGCTAGCAGCTTATATGCGGGAGGTAGCACAGATACGCAGTATTTT. Translating gives CASSLYAGGSTDTQYF.

V is TRBV27 and J is TRBJ2-7, with TRBD1 matching over 8 bases. Unmatched junction bases numbered 13, after V lost 6 bases and J lost 3 bases. CDR1 is MNHEY, CDR2 SMNVEV, per germline (reference sequence). There are 16 residues in the CDR3. DNA for the CDR3: TGTGCCAGCAGCAAACTCCGACAGGGGTTAAACTACGAGCAGTACTTC. Translating gives CASSKLRQGLNYEQYF.

This clone has more than one count but fewer than ten. CDR3 loop: CASSPSTGELFF. For the CDR3, the DNA is TGTGCCAGCTCACCATCTACCGGGGAGCTGTTTTTT. The chain employs TRBV18 and TRBJ2-2; D is ambiguous. The ends were cut back, 2 bases at V and 5 bases at J, with 3 bases in the middle. Germline V gene lookup returns CDR1 KGHSH and CDR2 LQKENI. The CDR3 is 12 amino acids.

The rearrangement links TRBV7-3 to TRBJ2-5; maybe TRBD2 (5 bases). Germline V gene data show CDR1 as SGHTA and CDR2 as FQGTGA. Trimming removed 1 base at V and 1 base at J, with 10 bases between. The CDR3 extends over 15 amino acids. The CDR3 DNA reads as TGTGCCAGCAGCTTAAATGGGCGGGCCCAAGAGACCCAGTACTTC. It translates to CASSLNGRAQETQYF.

The chain has TRBV29-1 and TRBJ1-2, with TRBD1 matching over 8 bases. Germline V gene lookup returns CDR1 SQVTM and CDR2 ANQGSEA. This CDR3 region has 12 residues. The V segment lost 6 bases and the J segment 2 bases; nucleotides outside the gene matches: 2. CDR3 in DNA: TGCAGCGTCGACAGGGGCAACTATGGCTACACCTTC. Translation gives CSVDRGNYGYTF.

This chain connects TRBV30 to TRBJ2-7; no firm D call. This CDR3 spans 11 amino acids. Germline CDR1 and CDR2: GTSNPN and SVGIG (reference sequence). The V end lost 2 bases, the J end lost 4 bases, and 6 bases lay between the germline ends. The CDR3 is CAWSRIYEQYF. The DNA of the CDR3 is TGTGCCTGGAGTCGTATATACGAGCAGTACTTC.